Shown below are 11 T cell receptor beta chains from a single sample sequenced in a study of beta chain features in type 1 diabetes. These TCRs are of unknown antigen specificity. The authors reverse transcribed all of the isolated RNA, so sequencing captured expressed TCRB transcripts. Method: immunoSEQ multiplex PCR; TCRdb's copy keeps in-frame clones and lacks some. The data show 600,000 to 750,000 clones, roughly an eighth seen once. Overall study results and limits: For Type 1 diabetes patients, all four CD4+ subsets carried TCRB CDR3s that were moderately but significantly shorter.

Sequenced input: naive CD4+ T cells from blood. Receptors originate from a man aged 25-45 years with type 1 diabetes.

The chain employs TRBV28 and TRBJ2-6; possible D gene TRBD1, 6 bases. V lost 6 bases and J 4 bases, leaving 7 bases between the germline ends. This CDR3 is 13 amino acids long. CDR1 MDHEN and CDR2 SYDVKM come from the germline V gene. CDR3 loop: CASRQGGANVLTF. The CDR3 DNA sequence: TGTGCCAGCAGACAGGGCGGGGCCAACGTCCTGACTTTC.

A few counts support this clone. The chain recombines TRBV7-9 with TRBJ1-5; possibly TRBD1 for D (5 bases). The germline V gene encodes CDR1 SEHNR and CDR2 FQNEAQ (reference sequence). The CDR3 is 14 residues long. V was shortened by 1 base and J by 10 bases, with 14 bases between the two germline ends. CDR3 loop: CASSLEGQGSPQHF. CDR3 in DNA: TGTGCCAGCAGCTTAGAGGGGCAGGGTAGCCCCCAGCATTTT.

This clone has only a few counts. V and J are TRBV7-2 and TRBJ2-5, with 8 nucleotides matching TRBD1. Germline trimming cut 5 bases from V and 5 bases from J; bases unmatched to any gene: 10. The CDR3 runs 15 residues. CDR1 is SGHTA, CDR2 FQGNSA, per germline. Written as DNA, the CDR3 is TGTGCCAGCAGCCCCTGGACAGGGTCTGGGGAGACCCAGTACTTC. It is translated as CASSPWTGSGETQYF.

This clone was found a few times. CDR3 sequence (DNA): TGTGCCAGCAGCGCCCCAGGACGGGGTAATTCACCCCTCCACTTT. Its protein is CASSAPGRGNSPLHF. V is TRBV7-9 and J is TRBJ1-6; the D is unclear. The CDR3 spans 15 residues. Looked up from germline, CDR1 is SEHNR and CDR2 is FQNEAQ (reference sequence). V was trimmed by 5 bases and J by 6 bases, leaving 14 bases between them.

V is TRBV4-2 and J is TRBJ2-3, with TRBD2 matching 10 bases. The ends lost 1 base at V and 2 bases at J; junction bases unmatched: 6. The CDR3 is 17 residues long. Germline V gives CDR1 LGHNA, CDR2 YNFKEQ. The CDR3 loop is CASSQGASGGLTDTQYF. Here the CDR3 DNA reads TGTGCCAGCAGCCAAGGGGCTAGCGGGGGACTCACAGATACGCAGTATTTT.

The genes are TRBV28 and TRBJ2-1; D might be TRBD1 (6 bases). The CDR3 is 15 amino acids. From germline, CDR1 is MDHEN and CDR2 SYDVKM. Trimming cost V 7 bases and J 1 base, with 14 bases left between them. The CDR3 loop is CASNGQILSYNEQFF. In nucleotides, the CDR3 is TGTGCCAGCAACGGACAGATTTTATCCTACAATGAGCAGTTCTTC.

The rearrangement links TRBV28 to TRBJ2-7; perhaps TRBD2 as D (6 bases). The V end was cut by 6 bases, the J end by 2 bases, with 14 bases between. Germline V gene lookup returns CDR1 MDHEN and CDR2 SYDVKM. This CDR3 has 14 amino acids. CDR3 nucleotides: TGTGCCAGCAGGCGCCCGGGACTCCCCTACGAGCAGTACTTC. Translated: CASRRPGLPYEQYF.

This clone was picked up one time. CDR3 protein: CSVEVPGAGNTIYF. CDR3 sequence (DNA): TGCAGCGTTGAAGTCCCAGGGGCAGGAAACACCATATATTTT. The chain uses TRBV29-1 and TRBJ1-3; D may be TRBD1 (6 bases). V shed 1 base and J shed 4 bases, with 11 bases lying between them. Germline V gives CDR1 SQVTM, CDR2 ANQGSEA. The CDR3 extends over 14 amino acids.

The chain couples TRBV7-2 to TRBJ2-3; 8 nucleotides align to TRBD2. CDR1 and CDR2 from the germline V gene are SGHTA and FQGNSA. Unmatched junction bases numbered 11, after V lost 1 base and J lost 5 bases. The CDR3 consists of 17 residues. CDR3 in amino acids: CASSLGSAGARLDTQYF. In DNA, the CDR3 is TGTGCCAGCAGCTTAGGATCAGCGGGGGCCCGTTTAGATACGCAGTATTTT.

The genes are TRBV2 and TRBJ2-7, with a weak D call TRBD1 (6 bases). This CDR3 has 14 amino acids. Germline assignment: CDR1 SNHLY and CDR2 FYNNEI. Trimming pared 5 bases from V and 4 bases from J, leaving 15 bases between. This chain's CDR3 is CASSKVLQGYEQYF. The CDR3 DNA sequence: TGTGCCAGCAGTAAGGTCCTCCAGGGGTACGAGCAGTACTTC.

There are a few counts of this clone. The J gene is TRBJ2-4, the V gene TRBV27, with 10 bases that match TRBD2. With V trimmed by 5 bases and J by 2 bases, 12 bases remained unmatched. In germline, CDR1 is MNHEY, CDR2 SMNVEV (reference sequence). The CDR3 has 18 amino acids. CDR3 region: CASSPQPGLAATKNIQYF. The CDR3 DNA sequence: TGTGCCAGCAGTCCCCAACCTGGACTAGCGGCGACCAAAAACATTCAGTACTTC.